Listed here are 7 T cell receptor beta chains from one sample, sequenced in a study of blood T cell repertoires in COVID-19. Assay used: immunoSEQ multiplex PCR; TCRdb lists only in-frame clones, some missing. The sample yields nearly 200,000 clones, about 86% seen once. The sample comprised peripheral blood. The receptors shown here come from a woman in her seventies with acute or convalescent COVID-19.

The CDR3 DNA sequence: TGTGCCAGCAGTGTCGACAGGGACGGTGGCTACACCTTC. This sequence encodes CASSVDRDGGYTF. The chain combines TRBV2 with TRBJ1-2; 7 positions agree with TRBD1. Germline V gene lookup returns CDR1 SNHLY and CDR2 FYNNEI. J lost 7 bases, V lost 4 bases, and 6 bases had no gene match. The CDR3 is 13 residues long.

This rearrangement joins TRBV4-1 to TRBJ2-1, with TRBD2 matching 12 bases. Trimming removed 11 bases from V and 9 bases from J; junction bases left unmatched: 17. The germline gives CDR1 MGHRA, CDR2 YSYEKL. The length of the CDR3 is 16 residues. The CDR3 here is CASPGMRLAGVSEQFF. DNA for the CDR3: TGCGCCTCCCCCGGCATGAGACTAGCGGGAGTGAGTGAGCAGTTCTTC.

This chain uses TRBV12-2 with TRBJ1-5; no check of the table's D call, TRBD1, against the DNA was made. TRBV12-2 is a pseudogene. There are 19 residues in the CDR3. DNA of the CDR3: TGTGCAAGTCGCCCTCGGACAGGCAAAGGGGGTTATAGCAATCAGCCCCAGCATTTT. Residues: CASRPRTGKGGYSNQPQHF.

This rearrangement joins TRBV9 to TRBJ2-3; no definite D call. The CDR3 contains 11 residues. Trimming removed 4 bases at V and 6 bases at J, with 6 bases between. Germline V lookup: CDR1 SGDLS, CDR2 YYNGEE. CDR3 region: CASSRSDTQYF. In DNA, the CDR3 is TGTGCCAGCAGCCGGTCGGATACGCAGTATTTT. Filled out from reference TRBV9 and TRBJ2-3, the complete variable domain reads DSGVTQTPKHLITATGQRVTLRCSPRSGDLSVYWYQQSLDQGLQFLIQYYNGEERAKGNILERFSAQQFPDLHSELNLSSLELGDSALYFCASSRSDTQYFGPGTRLTVL.

V is TRBV19 and J is TRBJ1-5; 11 bases are a match to TRBD1. This CDR3 spans 16 amino acids. V shed 5 bases and J 6 bases; nucleotides not matched to a gene: 9. Germline-derived CDR1 and CDR2 are LNHDA and SQIVND (reference sequence). In DNA form, the CDR3 reads TGTGCCAGTAGTGGGGGGACAGGGGGTCTGGGTCAGCCCCAGCATTTT. This encodes CASSGGTGGLGQPQHF.

V usage is TRBV6-1 and J usage is TRBJ2-2; TRBD1 aligns across 8 bases. Germline V lookup: CDR1 MNHNS, CDR2 SASEGT. J lost 7 bases, V lost 2 bases, and 3 bases had no gene match. This CDR3 region has 14 residues. The CDR3 region is CASSEQGAGGELFF. DNA of the CDR3: TGTGCCAGCAGTGAACAGGGGGCCGGCGGGGAGCTGTTTTTT.

This chain joins TRBV7-9 and TRBJ1-5; D not resolved. The ends were cut back, 5 bases at V and 4 bases at J, with 6 bases in the middle. The CDR3 runs to 12 residues. CDR1 and CDR2 from the germline V gene are SEHNR and FQNEAQ (reference sequence). The CDR3, as DNA: TGTGCCAGCAGCGTAGTAAATCAGCCCCAGCATTTT. Translating gives CASSVVNQPQHF.